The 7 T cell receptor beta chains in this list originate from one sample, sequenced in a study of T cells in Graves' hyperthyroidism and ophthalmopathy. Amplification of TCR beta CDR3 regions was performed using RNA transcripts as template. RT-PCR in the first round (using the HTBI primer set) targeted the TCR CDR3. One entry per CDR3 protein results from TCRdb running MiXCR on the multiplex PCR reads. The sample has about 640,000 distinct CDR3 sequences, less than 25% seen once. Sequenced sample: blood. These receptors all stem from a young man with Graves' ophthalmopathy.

Here the CDR3 reads CASSSGPGANVLTF. The CDR3 DNA follows: TGTGCCAGCAGCTCGGGCCCTGGGGCCAACGTCCTGACTTTC. V is TRBV7-2 and J is TRBJ2-6; no definite D call. The CDR3 has 14 amino acids. Germline lookup yields CDR1 SGHTA and CDR2 FQGNSA. Deletions cut 4 bases from V and 2 bases from J, with 6 bases between.

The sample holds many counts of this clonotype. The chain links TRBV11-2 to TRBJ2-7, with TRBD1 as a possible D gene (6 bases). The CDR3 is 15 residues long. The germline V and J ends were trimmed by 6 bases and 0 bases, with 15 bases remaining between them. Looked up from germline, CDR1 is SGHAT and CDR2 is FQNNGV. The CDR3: CASRRNRDNSYEQYF. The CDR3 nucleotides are TGTGCCAGCAGACGCAACCGGGACAACTCCTACGAGCAGTACTTC. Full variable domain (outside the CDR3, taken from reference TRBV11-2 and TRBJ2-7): EAGVAQSPRYKIIEKRQSVAFWCNPISGHATLYWYQQILGQGPKLLIQFQNNGVVDDSQLPKDRFSAERLKGVDSTLKIQPAKLEDSAVYLCASRRNRDNSYEQYFGPGTRLTVT.

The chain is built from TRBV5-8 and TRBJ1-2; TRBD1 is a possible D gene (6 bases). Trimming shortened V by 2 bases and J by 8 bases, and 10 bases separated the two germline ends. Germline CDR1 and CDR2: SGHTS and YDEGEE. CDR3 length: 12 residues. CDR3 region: CASSFAGAGYTF. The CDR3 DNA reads TGTGCCAGCAGCTTCGCAGGGGCCGGCTACACCTTC.

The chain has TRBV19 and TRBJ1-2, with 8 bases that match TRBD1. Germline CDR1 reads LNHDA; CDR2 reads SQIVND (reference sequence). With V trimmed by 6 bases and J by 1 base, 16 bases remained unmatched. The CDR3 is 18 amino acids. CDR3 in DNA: TGTGCCAGTAGCCCAGATCGGACAGGGAGAGTTGTTAACTATGGCTACACCTTC. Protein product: CASSPDRTGRVVNYGYTF.

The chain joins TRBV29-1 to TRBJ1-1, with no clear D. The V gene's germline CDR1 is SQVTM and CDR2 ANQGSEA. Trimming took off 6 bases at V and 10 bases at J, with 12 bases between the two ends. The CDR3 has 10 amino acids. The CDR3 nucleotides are TGCAGCGTCGAGGCCCAAGGAGCTTTCTTT. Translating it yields CSVEAQGAFF. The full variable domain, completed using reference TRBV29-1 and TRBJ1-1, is SAVISQKPSRDICQRGTSLTIQCQVDSQVTMMFWYRQQPGQSLTLIATANQGSEATYESGFVIDKFPISRPNLTFSTLTVSNMSPEDSSIYLCSVEAQGAFFGQGTRLTVV.

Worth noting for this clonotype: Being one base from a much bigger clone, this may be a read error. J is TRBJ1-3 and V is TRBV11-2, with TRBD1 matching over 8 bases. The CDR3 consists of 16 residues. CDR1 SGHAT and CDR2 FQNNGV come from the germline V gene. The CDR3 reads CASSSAMDRVENTMYF. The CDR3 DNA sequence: TGTGCCAGCAGCTCGGCCATGGACAGGGTGGAAAACACCATGTATTTT.

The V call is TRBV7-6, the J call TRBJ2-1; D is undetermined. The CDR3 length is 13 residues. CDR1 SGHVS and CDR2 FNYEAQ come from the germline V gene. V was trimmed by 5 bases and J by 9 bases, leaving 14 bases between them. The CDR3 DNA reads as TGTGCCAGCAGCCCCCGGGCACGGTTTGAGCAGTTCTTC. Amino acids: CASSPRARFEQFF.